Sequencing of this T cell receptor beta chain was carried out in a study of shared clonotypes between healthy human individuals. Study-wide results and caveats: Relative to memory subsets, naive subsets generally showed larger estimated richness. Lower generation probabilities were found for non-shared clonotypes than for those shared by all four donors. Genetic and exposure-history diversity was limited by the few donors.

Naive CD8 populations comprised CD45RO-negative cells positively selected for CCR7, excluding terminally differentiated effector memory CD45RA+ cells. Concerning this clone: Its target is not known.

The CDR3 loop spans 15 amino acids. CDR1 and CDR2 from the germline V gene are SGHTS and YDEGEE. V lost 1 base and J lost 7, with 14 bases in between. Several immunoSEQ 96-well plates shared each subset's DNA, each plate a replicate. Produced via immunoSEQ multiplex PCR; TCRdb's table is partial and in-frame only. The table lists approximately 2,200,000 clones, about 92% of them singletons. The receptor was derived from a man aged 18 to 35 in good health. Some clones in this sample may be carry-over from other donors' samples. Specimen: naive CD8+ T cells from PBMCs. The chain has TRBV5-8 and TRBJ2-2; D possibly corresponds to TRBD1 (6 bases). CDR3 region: CASSLLTGMNGELFF. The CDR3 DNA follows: TGTGCCAGCAGCTTGCTCACAGGGATGAACGGGGAGCTGTTTTTT.